The 20 T cell receptor beta chains below all came from one sample that was sequenced in a study. TCRdb passed the 5' RACE reads through MiXCR, listing each CDR3 protein once. The table lists some 64,000 distinct CDR3 sequences, around a fifth of them singletons, with over 2.5% in the top ten. Sequences were obtained from memory CD4+ T cells sorted from a lymph node. Subset defined: memory CD4+ T cells, CD4+CD45RO+CD25-. These receptors all come from a female donor with breast cancer.

This clonotype was seen a handful of times. V usage is TRBV12-3 or TRBV12-4 and J usage is TRBJ1-1, with D possibly TRBD1 on 6 matching bases. CDR3 length equals 13 residues. V shed 5 bases and J shed 4 bases, with 11 bases lying between them. Written as DNA, the CDR3 is TGTGCCAGCAGTCGGACGGACAGCACTGAAGCTTTCTTT. It translates to CASSRTDSTEAFF.

This clonotype was counted at least ten times. The chain carries TRBV27 and TRBJ1-1; TRBD1 might be the D (5 bases). V lost 8 bases and J 0 bases, leaving 16 bases between the germline ends. There are 15 residues in the CDR3. Germline CDR1 reads MNHEY; CDR2 reads SMNVEV (reference sequence). The CDR3 region has the DNA TGTGCCAGCCGACGGGGGGATGACATGAACACTGAAGCTTTCTTT. This translates into CASRRGDDMNTEAFF.

This rearrangement joins TRBV7-3 to TRBJ2-2, with TRBD2 matching over 7 bases. With 5 bases clipped from V and 2 bases from J, the junction kept 8 bases outside the gene matches. The length of the CDR3 is 16 residues. The germline V gene has CDR1 SGHTA and CDR2 FQGTGA. The CDR3 is CASSLGRGANTGELFF. In DNA, the CDR3 is TGTGCCAGCAGCCTGGGGAGGGGCGCAAACACCGGGGAGCTGTTTTTT.

This clonotype has only a few counts. The CDR3 coding sequence is TGCGCCAGCAGCCGGGCAGGGTTATTCACTGAAGCTTTCTTT. This gives the protein CASSRAGLFTEAFF. The chain uses TRBV4-1 and TRBJ1-1; weak D call: TRBD1 (5 bases). V lost 4 bases and J 4 bases, leaving 13 bases between the germline ends. CDR1 MGHRA and CDR2 YSYEKL come from the germline V gene. This CDR3 has 14 amino acids.

On this clonotype: An end of the junction does not agree with germline; a read error may underlie this. The J gene is TRBJ1-1, the V gene TRBV7-2, with no clear D. This CDR3 is built from 13 residues. The V gene's germline CDR1 is SGHTA and CDR2 FQGNSA. CDR3 DNA sequence: TGTGCTAGCAGCAAGCGACAAGACACTGAAGCCTTCTTT. It encodes CASSKRQDTEAFF.

About this clonotype itself: Relative to the germline gene, one junction end is altered; a read error may explain this. V usage is TRBV4-1 and J usage is TRBJ1-5, with D unclear. The germline V gene encodes CDR1 MGHRA and CDR2 YSYEKL. This CDR3 spans 13 amino acids. Here the CDR3 DNA reads TGCGCCAGCAGCCGGGAAGAAAATCAGCCCCGGCATTTT. This gives the protein CASSREENQPRHF.

This clonotype has more than one count but fewer than ten. The V gene is TRBV6-1, the J gene TRBJ2-2, with 9 bases identical to TRBD2. This CDR3 comprises 16 residues. The junction had 8 bases not matched to a gene; V was cut back by 5 bases and J by 4 bases. The germline CDR1 and CDR2 sequences are MNHNS and SASEGT. The CDR3 nucleotides read TGTGCCAGCAGTCTCCGTGGCGGGAGGGCCACCGGGGAGCTGTTTTTT. Translating gives CASSLRGGRATGELFF.

The chain combines TRBV12-3 or TRBV12-4 with TRBJ2-1, with 9 bases identical to TRBD2. V shed 4 bases, J shed 7 bases, and the junction held 8 bases outside the gene matches. This CDR3 has 15 residues. The CDR3 nucleotides are TGTGCCAGCAGTTCCCGGACTAGCGTTAAAAATGAGCAGTTCTTC. Its protein product is CASSSRTSVKNEQFF.

In DNA form, the CDR3 reads TGCAGTGCTAGAGATCGACGGGAGTACGGCTACACCTTC. Protein: CSARDRREYGYTF. V usage is TRBV20-1 and J usage is TRBJ1-2; no clear D. The ends were cut back, 0 bases at V and 8 bases at J, with 13 bases in the middle. This CDR3 is built from 13 residues. Looked up from germline, CDR1 is DFQATT and CDR2 is SNEGSKA (reference sequence).

On this clonotype itself: A junction end diverges from the germline sequence, so it may reflect a read error. The chain joins TRBV5-1 to TRBJ2-5; no reliable D call. The CDR3 length is 12 residues. Germline V gene sequence: CDR1 SGHRS, CDR2 YFSETQ. The DNA of the CDR3 is TGCGCCGGCAGCTATGAACAGGAGACCCAGTACTTC. Protein: CAGSYEQETQYF.

This clonotype turned up a few times. This chain links TRBV5-1 with TRBJ2-5; no clear D. Germline values: CDR1 SGHRS, CDR2 YFSETQ. The CDR3 runs to 12 residues. The V gene lost 4 bases and the J gene lost 3 bases, with 7 bases spanning the gap. The CDR3 nucleotides read TGCGCCAGCAGCGACTCGGAAGAGACCCAGTACTTC. It is translated as CASSDSEETQYF.

This CDR3 reads CAITDGGNTEAFF. The DNA for the CDR3 is TGTGCCATCACGGATGGGGGTAACACTGAAGCTTTCTTT. The rearrangement uses TRBV10-3 and TRBJ1-1; TRBD1 might be the D (5 bases). V was trimmed by 7 bases and J by 2 bases, leaving 11 bases between them. CDR1 and CDR2 from the germline V gene are ENHRY and SYGVKD. The CDR3 loop spans 13 amino acids.

This clonotype was observed a handful of times. V and J are TRBV5-6 and TRBJ1-2; no clear D. The CDR3 length is 16 residues. Trimming removed 4 bases at V and 2 bases at J, with 18 bases between. The germline V gene has CDR1 SGHDT and CDR2 YYEEEE. CDR3 residues: CASSAKYTPGNYGYTF. CDR3 DNA sequence: TGTGCCAGCAGCGCTAAATACACCCCCGGGAACTATGGCTACACCTTC.

This clonotype was seen repeatedly, ten times or more. J is TRBJ2-3 and V is TRBV20-1; 7 bases are a match to TRBD1. Germline CDR1 and CDR2: DFQATT and SNEGSKA (reference sequence). With 6 bases clipped from V and 0 bases from J, the junction kept 18 bases outside the gene matches. CDR3 length: 18 residues. CDR3 nucleotides: TGCAGTGCAACAGGGGCCCTTTCCCGGGACCATAGCACAGATACGCAGTATTTT. Translated: CSATGALSRDHSTDTQYF.

This clonotype was observed a few times. V usage is TRBV28 and J usage is TRBJ1-4; TRBD1 agrees at 9 bases. The J segment lost 8 bases and the V segment lost 6 bases, leaving 10 bases of the junction unmatched. The CDR3 has 15 amino acids. The germline V gene encodes CDR1 MDHEN and CDR2 SYDVKM. CDR3 sequence: CASSQSGTGREKLFF. DNA for the CDR3: TGTGCCAGCAGCCAATCCGGGACAGGGAGGGAAAAACTGTTTTTT. Filled out from reference TRBV28 and TRBJ1-4, the complete variable domain reads DVKVTQSSRYLVKRTGEKVFLECVQDMDHENMFWYRQDPGLGLRLIYFSYDVKMKEKGDIPEGYSVSREKKERFSLILESASTNQTSMYLCASSQSGTGREKLFFGSGTQLSVL.

This clonotype was counted between two and nine times. The chain joins TRBV6-5 to TRBJ1-2; 9 bases map to TRBD1. Trimming cost V 5 bases and J 0 bases; bases outside gene matches: 4. Germline lookup yields CDR1 MNHEY and CDR2 SVGAGI. The CDR3 runs to 15 residues. For the CDR3, the DNA is TGTGCCAGCAGTCGGGGACAGGGAACTAACTATGGCTACACCTTC. Translating it yields CASSRGQGTNYGYTF.

This clonotype was seen many times. The V gene is TRBV20-1, the J gene TRBJ2-4; 13 nucleotides align to TRBD2. The CDR3 has 15 residues. Germline values: CDR1 DFQATT, CDR2 SNEGSKA (reference sequence). J was trimmed by 6 bases and V by 5 bases; bases with no gene match: 7. CDR3 region: CSAGSLAGGPNIQYF. CDR3 bases: TGCAGTGCTGGCTCACTAGCGGGAGGGCCAAACATTCAGTACTTC.

This clonotype was seen only a few times. The genes are TRBV5-6 and TRBJ2-7, with D uncertain. Trimming removed 4 bases at V and 3 bases at J, with 11 bases between. The CDR3 covers 13 residues. CDR1 and CDR2 from the germline V gene are SGHDT and YYEEEE. CDR3 nucleotides: TGTGCCAGCAGCCTTTTTTTTAACTACGAGCAGTACTTC. Translation: CASSLFFNYEQYF.

V gene TRBV12-3 or TRBV12-4 combines with J gene TRBJ2-2; TRBD2 might be the D (6 bases). This CDR3 is 14 amino acids long. The V end lost 7 bases, the J end lost 1 base, and 10 bases lay between the germline ends. The CDR3: CASTLARNTGELFF. CDR3 DNA: TGTGCCAGCACTCTAGCGAGGAACACCGGGGAGCTGTTTTTT.

This clonotype has just a few counts. This sequence joins TRBV7-2 and TRBJ2-7, with 10 bases matching TRBD2. V lost 1 base, J lost 2 bases, and 2 bases stayed unmatched. This CDR3 comprises 15 residues. CDR1 and CDR2 (germline): SGHTA, FQGNSA. In DNA, the CDR3 is TGTGCCAGCAGCTTAGGGGGACTAGCGACCTACGAGCAGTACTTC. Protein: CASSLGGLATYEQYF.